This T cell receptor (beta chain) was identified during a study of neurological immune-mediated disorders. General study findings and limits: Expanded clones shared no identical CDR3 amino acid sequences across subjects, which suggested private TCR-beta repertoires in all groups.

This clonotype was seen at least ten times. Its cognate antigen is unknown. The germline V gene has CDR1 SGHRS and CDR2 YFSETQ. CDR3 length: 15 residues. With V trimmed by 4 bases and J by 5 bases, 4 bases remained unmatched. Every sequencing run gave over 190 million TCR-beta sequences, taken from 15-18 subjects. TCRdb reprocessed the 5' RACE reads via MiXCR and lists one record per CDR3 protein. Among some 24,000 distinct CDR3 sequences listed, over 6.5% were seen once. This sequence joins TRBV5-1 and TRBJ2-1; 12 bases fit TRBD2. Sequencing was performed on PBMCs. This sequence was found in a middle-aged woman in good health. CDR3 sequence reads: CASSPPSGRDNEQFF. As DNA, the CDR3 is TGCGCCAGCAGCCCCCCTAGCGGGAGGGACAATGAGCAGTTCTTC.